The 32 T cell receptor beta chains reported below all come from one sample, sequenced in a study of blood T cell repertoires in COVID-19. Using immunoSEQ multiplex PCR, the repertoire was profiled, and TCRdb retains in-frame clones only, with some absent. The profile shows about 230,000 clones, around nine tenths of them singletons. The sequencing input was PBMCs or T cells enriched from blood (not recorded which). All receptors derive from a woman between 25 and 40 years old with acute COVID-19.

This chain joins TRBV23-1 and TRBJ2-1; 8 bases line up with TRBD1. TRBV23-1 is an ORF, and what it does is uncertain. The CDR3 is made up of 14 amino acids. The V segment lost 4 bases and the J segment 6 bases; nucleotides outside the gene matches: 5. This CDR3 reads CASSRQGAFNEQFF. In nucleotides, the CDR3 is TGCGCCAGCAGTCGGCAGGGGGCATTCAATGAGCAGTTCTTC.

As DNA, the CDR3 is TGTGCCAGCAGCAAAGGGCAGGGAAGACTTACCCCAAACTATGGCTACACCTTC. As protein: CASSKGQGRLTPNYGYTF. V and J are TRBV21-1 and TRBJ1-2; the DNA was not compared with TRBD1, the D call given in the table. TRBV21-1 is a listed pseudogene. The CDR3 spans 18 residues.

As regards this clone: The sample carries other DNA sequences with the same CDR3. This chain connects TRBV19 to TRBJ1-1; 7 bases line up with TRBD1. The germline V gene encodes CDR1 LNHDA and CDR2 SQIVND (reference sequence). The CDR3 runs to 15 residues. The V and J ends lost 1 base and 2 bases, in that order; junction bases with no gene match: 4. CDR3 region: CASSIGQGLNTEAFF. The CDR3 nucleotides read TGTGCCAGTAGTATAGGACAGGGACTTAACACTGAAGCTTTCTTT.

The J gene is TRBJ1-6, the V gene TRBV4-3; D not certain. Trimming left V 1 base short and J 0 bases short, with 16 bases between. The V gene's germline CDR1 is LGHNA and CDR2 YSLEER. The CDR3 consists of 19 residues. The CDR3 loop reads CASSQAHGRGSSYNSPLHF. Written as DNA, the CDR3 is TGCGCCAGCAGCCAAGCCCATGGACGGGGAAGCTCCTATAATTCACCCCTCCACTTT.

V and J are TRBV28 and TRBJ2-1; 9 bases are a match to TRBD1. CDR1 is MDHEN and CDR2 is SYDVKM in the germline V gene. CDR3 length equals 15 residues. The junction had 12 bases not matched to a gene; V was cut back by 8 bases and J by 7 bases. CDR3 in DNA: TGTGCCAGCGACTCACCCGGGACAGGGACGAATGAGCAGTTCTTC. It translates to CASDSPGTGTNEQFF.

In this sample, this clone turned up once. V is TRBV4-3 and J is TRBJ2-2; D is ambiguous. The germline V and J ends were trimmed by 2 bases and 4 bases, with 5 bases remaining between them. The germline CDR1 and CDR2 sequences are LGHNA and YSLEER. The CDR3 extends over 13 amino acids. CDR3 loop: CASSQSGTGELFF. DNA of the CDR3: TGCGCCAGCAGCCAATCGGGCACCGGGGAGCTGTTTTTT.

The chain combines TRBV5-1 with TRBJ1-3; D unresolved. The V end lost 0 bases, the J end lost 0 bases, and 7 bases lay between the germline ends. This CDR3 spans 15 amino acids. Germline V gene sequence: CDR1 SGHRS, CDR2 YFSETQ. The CDR3 loop reads CASSLAPSSGNTIYF. The CDR3 region has the DNA TGCGCCAGCAGCTTGGCCCCGAGCTCTGGAAACACCATATATTTT.

This clone was observed once. J is TRBJ1-2 and V is TRBV24-1, with a weak D call TRBD1 (5 bases). CDR3 length: 14 amino acids. The germline V and J ends were trimmed by 2 bases and 8 bases, with 14 bases remaining between them. The germline V gene has CDR1 KGHDR and CDR2 SFDVKD. The CDR3 DNA reads as TGTGCCACCAGTGATTCCTGGCTAGGGGTCGGCTACACCTTC. Its protein is CATSDSWLGVGYTF.

The chain couples TRBV10-3 to TRBJ1-4; D gene ambiguous. The ends were cut back, 8 bases at V and 0 bases at J, with 7 bases in the middle. The germline gives CDR1 ENHRY, CDR2 SYGVKD. The CDR3 spans 13 residues. CDR3 in DNA: TGTGCCATCTCGCCAGCAACTAATGAAAAACTGTTTTTT. Encoded protein: CAISPATNEKLFF.

The chain joins TRBV10-2 to TRBJ1-2; D may be TRBD1 (5 bases). Trimming stripped 4 bases from V and 4 bases from J, with 22 bases between. Per germline, CDR1 WSHSY and CDR2 SAAADI. This CDR3 has 17 amino acids. In DNA form, the CDR3 reads TGCGCCAGCAGTGGCCAAAAATTAGGGGATAGAGCCTATGGCTACACCTTC. Protein: CASSGQKLGDRAYGYTF.

V gene TRBV2 combines with J gene TRBJ2-5, with 8 bases matching TRBD2. The CDR3 runs to 15 residues. Germline CDR1 SNHLY, CDR2 FYNNEI. V was pared by 5 bases and J by 3 bases, with 8 bases of the junction left unmatched. The CDR3 region is CASSQRGGREETQYF. The CDR3 DNA is TGTGCCAGCAGTCAACGGGGGGGCCGGGAAGAGACCCAGTACTTC.

The CDR3: CASSLEATGGYEQYF. DNA of the CDR3: TGCGCCAGCAGCTTGGAGGCGACAGGGGGCTACGAGCAGTACTTC. This chain connects TRBV5-1 to TRBJ2-7; 9 bases agree with TRBD1. Germline V gene data show CDR1 as SGHRS and CDR2 as YFSETQ. The junction had 4 bases not matched to a gene; V was cut back by 0 bases and J by 3 bases. This CDR3 region has 15 residues. The entire variable domain, with the rest obtained from reference TRBV5-1 and TRBJ2-7, is as follows: KAGVTQTPRYLIKTRGQQVTLSCSPISGHRSVSWYQQTPGQGLQFLFEYFSETQRNKGNFPGRFSGRQFSNSRSEMNVSTLELGDSALYLCASSLEATGGYEQYFGPGTRLTVT.

The rearrangement joins TRBV4-2 to TRBJ1-1; possibly TRBD1 for D (5 bases). V lost 4 bases and J 0 bases, leaving 30 bases between the germline ends. Germline assignment: CDR1 LGHNA and CDR2 YNFKEQ. This CDR3 contains 21 residues. The CDR3 loop reads CASSPGGKGHNEAYMNTEAFF. CDR3 in DNA: TGTGCCAGCAGCCCGGGGGGGAAGGGTCACAATGAAGCTTACATGAACACTGAAGCTTTCTTT.

The rearrangement links TRBV7-2 to TRBJ2-7, with 7 bases identical to TRBD2. J gave up 1 base and V 2 bases, and 5 bases lay outside the gene matches. Germline loops: CDR1 SGHTA, CDR2 FQGNSA. CDR3 size: 15 residues. CDR3 residues: CASSLFREGSYEQYF. For the CDR3, the DNA is TGTGCCAGCAGCTTATTTAGGGAGGGATCCTACGAGCAGTACTTC.

This clone occurred a few times. The chain couples TRBV7-8 to TRBJ2-7; 7 nucleotides align to TRBD1. This CDR3 contains 15 residues. Germline assignment: CDR1 SGHVS and CDR2 FQNEAQ. V lost 5 bases to trimming and J lost 2 bases; unmatched junction nucleotides: 9. This CDR3 reads CASSPPRDRPYEQYF. The CDR3 nucleotides are TGTGCCAGCAGCCCGCCGAGGGACAGACCCTACGAGCAGTACTTC.

The chain uses TRBV19 and TRBJ2-3; 8 bases fit TRBD2. The J segment lost 0 bases and the V segment lost 8 bases, leaving 7 bases of the junction unmatched. Germline V CDR1 and CDR2: LNHDA, SQIVND (reference sequence). The CDR3 contains 15 residues. CDR3 sequence: CASEEAGASTDTQYF. CDR3 nucleotide sequence: TGTGCCAGTGAGGAAGCGGGGGCGAGCACAGATACGCAGTATTTT.

V gene TRBV9 combines with J gene TRBJ1-1; TRBD1 is a possible D gene (5 bases). The CDR3 extends over 14 amino acids. CDR1 and CDR2 from the germline V gene are SGDLS and YYNGEE. V was clipped by 1 base and J by 4 bases, with 11 bases between them. The chain's CDR3 is CASSVFQGTTEAFF. CDR3 bases: TGTGCCAGCAGCGTATTCCAGGGCACCACTGAAGCTTTCTTT.

The sample holds a few counts of this clone. This chain links TRBV5-1 with TRBJ1-4, with a possible D match to TRBD1 (5 bases). The CDR3 has 14 residues. The germline CDR1 and CDR2 sequences are SGHRS and YFSETQ. V lost 7 bases and J lost 2, with 12 bases in between. This CDR3 is CASAFKGTNEKLFF. Here the CDR3 DNA reads TGCGCCAGCGCATTCAAGGGGACTAATGAAAAACTGTTTTTT.

This clone came up once. The chain links TRBV23-1 to TRBJ2-3, with a possible D match to TRBD1 (7 bases). TRBV23-1 qualifies as an ORF whose function is uncertain. The CDR3 totals 16 residues. CDR3 bases: TGCGAGAATCCCGGGGCAGGGGGGAATAGCACAGATACGCAGTATTTT. Translated: CENPGAGGNSTDTQYF.

The genes are TRBV10-3 and TRBJ1-6; 7 positions match TRBD1. The CDR3 loop spans 14 amino acids. In germline, CDR1 is ENHRY, CDR2 SYGVKD. The ends lost 5 bases at V and 5 bases at J; junction bases unmatched: 3. The CDR3 region is CAISPGQDNSPLHF. As DNA, the CDR3 is TGTGCCATCAGTCCAGGACAGGATAATTCACCCCTCCACTTT.

V and J are TRBV9 and TRBJ2-7; a possible D gene is TRBD2 (5 bases). The V gene lost 7 bases and the J gene lost 5 bases, with 25 bases spanning the gap. Per the germline V gene, CDR1 is SGDLS and CDR2 is YYNGEE. The CDR3 loop spans 16 amino acids. CDR3 bases: TGTGCCAGCGCTTTTAATCGGCTAGCCAGTATTAACGAGCAGTACTTC. Its translation: CASAFNRLASINEQYF.

This rearrangement joins TRBV28 to TRBJ2-4; a possible D gene is TRBD1 (5 bases). The CDR3 covers 14 residues. Germline CDR1 and CDR2: MDHEN and SYDVKM. V lost 3 bases and J lost 9, with 15 bases in between. For the CDR3, the DNA is TGTGCCAGCAGTTTGGGTCAGGGATCGGCCATTCAGTACTTC. The encoded protein is CASSLGQGSAIQYF.

The chain has TRBV7-6 and TRBJ2-2; TRBD2 matches at 7 bases. This CDR3 comprises 15 residues. CDR1 is SGHVS and CDR2 is FNYEAQ in the germline V gene. With 2 bases clipped from V and 1 base from J, the junction kept 1 base outside the gene matches. In DNA, the CDR3 is TGTGCCAGCAGCTTAAGCGGGGAGAACACCGGGGAGCTGTTTTTT. Its translation is CASSLSGENTGELFF.

The CDR3 DNA reads TGTGCCAGTCATGACAGGGTCTCCTACGAGCAGTACTTC. It yields the protein CASHDRVSYEQYF. The chain recombines TRBV28 with TRBJ2-7, with 7 bases that match TRBD1. Germline CDR1 reads MDHEN; CDR2 reads SYDVKM. The V and J ends lost 9 bases and 0 bases, in that order; junction bases with no gene match: 5. The CDR3 contains 13 residues.

This rearrangement joins TRBV10-1 to TRBJ2-5; the match to TRBD1 covers 9 bases. The CDR3 contains 14 residues. After removal of 10 bases from V and 5 bases from J, the junction contained 11 bases not matched to a gene. The germline CDR1 and CDR2 sequences are WNHNN and SYGVQD (reference sequence). The CDR3 loop is CATQGANPKETQYF. The CDR3 DNA sequence: TGCGCCACACAGGGGGCGAACCCCAAGGAGACCCAGTACTTC.

The chain combines TRBV6-5 with TRBJ2-1; D perhaps matches TRBD1 (6 bases). V was cut by 0 bases and J by 5 bases, with 8 bases left in between. This CDR3 has 14 residues. Germline V lookup: CDR1 MNHEY, CDR2 SVGAGI. In DNA form, the CDR3 reads TGTGCCAGCAGTTACTCGGGACAAAACAATGAGCAGTTCTTC. Residues: CASSYSGQNNEQFF.

A note on this clone: Other DNA variants within this sample encode the same CDR3. J is TRBJ2-5 and V is TRBV20-1; D remains unclear. Germline CDR1 and CDR2: DFQATT and SNEGSKA (reference sequence). With 5 bases removed from V and 4 bases from J, the gap between germline ends came to 5 bases. The CDR3 length is 10 residues. CDR3 sequence reads: CSAPRETQYF. The DNA of the CDR3 is TGCAGTGCTCCCCGAGAGACCCAGTACTTC.

The CDR3 coding sequence is TGTGCCAGCAGCTGGGGGACAGGGGCCCTCCACTTT. Its translation is CASSWGTGALHF. The chain is built from TRBV5-6 and TRBJ1-6; 10 bases align to TRBD1. The V segment lost 3 bases and the J segment 14 bases; nucleotides outside the gene matches: 2. The CDR3 consists of 12 residues. Germline lookup yields CDR1 SGHDT and CDR2 YYEEEE.

This chain uses TRBV7-8 with TRBJ1-2; D is unresolved. The CDR3 contains 13 residues. Trimming left V 1 base short and J 4 bases short, with 7 bases between. In germline, CDR1 is SGHVS, CDR2 FQNEAQ. The CDR3 spells CASSLGDTYGYTF. CDR3 bases: TGTGCCAGCAGCTTAGGAGACACCTATGGCTACACCTTC.

The chain joins TRBV18 to TRBJ1-6; D gene ambiguous. Trimming removed 2 bases from V and 7 bases from J, with 12 bases in between. The CDR3 is 15 residues long. The germline V gene encodes CDR1 KGHSH and CDR2 LQKENI. This CDR3 is CASSPNTLGNSPLHF. The CDR3 coding sequence is TGTGCCAGCTCACCAAACACACTCGGGAATTCACCCCTCCACTTT.

This clone has just one count. The chain carries TRBV30 and TRBJ1-5, with 9 nucleotides matching TRBD1. This CDR3 is built from 14 residues. Germline V CDR1 and CDR2: GTSNPN, SVGIG (reference sequence). Trimming at V came to 2 bases and at J to 6 bases, leaving 5 bases not matched to a gene. CDR3 DNA sequence: TGTGCCTGGAGTAAGACAGGGGGAAGTCAGCCCCAGCATTTT. It is translated as CAWSKTGGSQPQHF.

The chain combines TRBV3-1 (or the pseudogene TRBV3-2) with TRBJ2-7; TRBD1 might be the D (6 bases). This CDR3 is built from 16 residues. Per germline, CDR1 LGHDT and CDR2 YNNKEL (reference sequence). V shed 4 bases and J shed 0 bases, with 16 bases lying between them. The CDR3 sequence: CASSPRTVGNSYEQYF. In DNA, the CDR3 is TGTGCCAGCAGCCCCCGGACAGTAGGAAACTCCTACGAGCAGTACTTC.